This T cell receptor beta chain was captured by sequencing in a study of blood T cells in healthy people across ages. The authors ran a second PCR of roughly 7 to 11 cycles using a sample-barcoded 5' primer and a J-beta primer mix. The template-switch adaptor, which had 12 random nucleotides, put a tag on each cDNA molecule. TCRdb redid the calling of the 5' RACE reads with MiXCR, one entry per CDR3 protein. The sample includes about 1.4 million distinct CDR3 sequences, approximately 59% seen only once; the top ten take 6.5% to 8.5%. Study-wide points: Estimated diversity, derived from one million T cells, was regarded as an underestimate. Getting older went along with TCR beta diversity per million T cells dropping roughly linearly.

Germline V CDR1 and CDR2: SGHDT, YYEEEE. The length of the CDR3 is 12 residues. V lost 4 bases and J 13 bases, leaving 16 bases between the germline ends. To note about this clonotype: Its antigen is unknown.

V and J are TRBV5-6 and TRBJ2-3; the D gene is possibly TRBD1 (6 bases). The clonotype originates from a man younger than 35 in good health. The sample consisted of blood. CDR3 sequence: CASSPGGGQEYF. The CDR3 DNA sequence: TGTGCCAGCAGCCCCGGTGGGGGCCAGGAGTATTTT.